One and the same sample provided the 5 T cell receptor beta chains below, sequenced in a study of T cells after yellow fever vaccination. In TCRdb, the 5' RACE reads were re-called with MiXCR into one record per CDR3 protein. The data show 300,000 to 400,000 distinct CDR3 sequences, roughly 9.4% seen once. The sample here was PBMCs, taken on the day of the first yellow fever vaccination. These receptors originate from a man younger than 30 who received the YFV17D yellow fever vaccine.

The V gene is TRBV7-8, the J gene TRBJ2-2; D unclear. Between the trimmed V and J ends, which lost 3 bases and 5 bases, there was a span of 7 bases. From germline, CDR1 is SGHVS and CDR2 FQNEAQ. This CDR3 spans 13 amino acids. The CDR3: CASSLSETGELFF. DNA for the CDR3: TGTGCCAGCAGCTTGTCAGAGACCGGGGAGCTGTTTTTT. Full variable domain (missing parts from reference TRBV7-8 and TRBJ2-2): GAGVSQSPRYKVAKRGQDVALRCDPISGHVSLFWYQQALGQGPEFLTYFQNEAQLDKSGLPSDRFFAERPEGSVSTLKIQRTQQEDSAVYLCASSLSETGELFFGEGSRLTVL.

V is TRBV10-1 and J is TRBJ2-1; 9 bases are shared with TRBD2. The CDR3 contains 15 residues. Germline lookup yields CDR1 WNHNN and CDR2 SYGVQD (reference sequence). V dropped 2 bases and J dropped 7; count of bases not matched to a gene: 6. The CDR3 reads CASSERRGGLNEQFF. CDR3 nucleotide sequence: TGCGCCAGCAGTGAGCGGCGGGGGGGATTGAATGAGCAGTTCTTC.

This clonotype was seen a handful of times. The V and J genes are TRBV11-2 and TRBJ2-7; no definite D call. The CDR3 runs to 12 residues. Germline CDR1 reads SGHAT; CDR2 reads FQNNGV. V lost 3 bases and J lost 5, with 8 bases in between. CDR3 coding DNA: TGTGCCAGCAGCTTGCAAGTCCACGAGCAGTACTTC. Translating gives CASSLQVHEQYF.

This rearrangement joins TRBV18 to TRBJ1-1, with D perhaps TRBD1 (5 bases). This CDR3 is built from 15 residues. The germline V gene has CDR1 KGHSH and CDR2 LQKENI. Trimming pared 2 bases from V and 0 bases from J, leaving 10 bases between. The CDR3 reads CASSPNMGLNTEAFF. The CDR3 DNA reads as TGTGCCAGCTCACCAAACATGGGGCTGAACACTGAAGCTTTCTTT.

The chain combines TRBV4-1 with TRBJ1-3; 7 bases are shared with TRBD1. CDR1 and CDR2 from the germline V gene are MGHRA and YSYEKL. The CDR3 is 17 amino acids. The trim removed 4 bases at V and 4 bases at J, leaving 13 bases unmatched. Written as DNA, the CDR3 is TGCGCCAGCAGCCCGTGGCTGGGACAGCGGCGCGGAAACACCATATATTTT. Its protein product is CASSPWLGQRRGNTIYF.